The subject of this entry is one TCR beta chain. Its antigen remains unknown. The data belong to a study of graft-versus-host responses after intestinal transplantation. As for the study in general: Tacrolimus and steroids were given for two to three years to all recipients after anti-thymocyte globulin induction. Study-wide findings and caveats: Among recipient marrow samples, GvH clones were found; some appeared first in ileum or blood. Across patients carrying graft-donor T cell macrochimerism, allografts held high graft-versus-host to host-versus-graft clonal ratios.

Sequencing used immunoSEQ multiplex PCR; TCRdb keeps in-frame clones, though not all of them. This sample yields tens of thousands of clones, of which approximately 92% are seen a single time; approximately 0.5% belongs to the top ten. This CDR3 region has 18 residues. V was clipped by 0 bases and J by 3 bases; unmatched bases: 8. Germline V CDR1 and CDR2: MNHEY, SMNVEV (reference sequence). The chain carries TRBV27 and TRBJ2-3, with 11 bases aligning to TRBD2. This TCR came from a human donor who received an intestinal transplant. Sample: unstimulated CD8+ T cells sorted from spleen or lymph node cells, taken before intestinal transplant. CDR3: CASSLSVSGGASTDTQYF. CDR3 nucleotide sequence: TGTGCCAGCAGTTTATCGGTTAGCGGGGGGGCTAGTACAGATACGCAGTATTTT.